A selection of T cell receptor beta chains follows, all from one sample in a study of T cell responses to AZD1222 COVID-19 vaccine. Produced via immunoSEQ multiplex PCR; TCRdb's table is partial and in-frame only. The sample has roughly 140,000 clones; approximately 88% are singletons. Specimen: peripheral blood, collected on day 0 of AZD1222 vaccination. These receptor sequences come from an adult in good health. Both conserved end residues are part of each CDR3. A D gene is named only where the DNA matches it firmly. Rows may omit the clone size; those that give it use once, few, many or a size class.

J gene	CDR3 length	clone size	V gene	D gene	CDR3 protein	CDR3 DNA
TRBJ1-6	13	.	TRBV6-4	.	CASRADGNSPLHF	TGTGCCAGCAGGGCCGATGGTAATTCACCCCTCCACTTT
TRBJ2-2	15	.	TRBV6-5	.	CASSYSGTSTGELFF	TGTGCCAGCAGTTACTCGGGCACCAGTACCGGGGAGCTGTTTTTT
TRBJ2-2	15	.	TRBV5-4	.	CASSLGLANTGELFF	TGTGCCAGCAGCTTAGGGCTGGCGAACACCGGGGAGCTGTTTTTT
TRBJ2-5	16	.	TRBV9	.	CASSDRLGGFEETQYF	TGTGCCAGCAGCGACCGACTAGGGGGTTTTGAAGAGACCCAGTACTTC
TRBJ2-1	17	.	TRBV9	.	CASSVGGALGIYNEQFF	TGTGCCAGCAGCGTAGGTGGGGCACTGGGGATCTACAATGAGCAGTTCTTC
TRBJ2-7	13	.	TRBV3-1/TRBV3-2	.	CASSRASSYEQYF	TGTGCCAGCAGCCGCGCCAGCTCCTACGAGCAGTACTTC
TRBJ1-1	13	once	TRBV25-1	.	CASSDPLDREAFF	TGTGCCAGCAGTGACCCTCTCGACAGGGAAGCTTTCTTT
TRBJ1-1	12	.	TRBV19	.	CASSPGQLRAFF	TGTGCCAGTAGTCCCGGACAGCTTCGAGCTTTCTTT
TRBJ1-2	16	.	TRBV2	TRBD1	CASRPGTERNNYGYTF	TGTGCCAGCAGACCTGGGACAGAAAGGAATAACTATGGCTACACCTTC
TRBJ1-1	12	.	TRBV27	.	CASSFRAGEAFF	TGTGCCAGCAGTTTCAGGGCTGGTGAAGCTTTCTTT
TRBJ1-6	13	.	TRBV4-3	.	CASSQESNSPLHF	TGCGCCAGCAGCCAAGAATCCAATTCACCCCTCCACTTT
TRBJ2-1	14	.	TRBV15	TRBD2	CATRGTSGDNEQFF	TGTGCCACCAGAGGGACTAGCGGAGACAATGAGCAGTTCTTC
TRBJ2-1	16	.	TRBV15	.	CATSGSSLRSYNEQFF	TGTGCCACCAGCGGATCCAGCTTGCGCTCCTACAATGAGCAGTTCTTC
TRBJ2-6	15	.	TRBV30	TRBD1	CGFGTGGTGANVLTF	TGTGGCTTTGGGACAGGGGGCACGGGGGCCAACGTCCTGACTTTC
TRBJ2-1	15	.	TRBV6-5	TRBD2	CASSSGGRVDFEQFF	TGTGCCAGCAGTTCTGGCGGGAGGGTAGACTTTGAGCAGTTCTTC
TRBJ2-5	16	.	TRBV28	TRBD1	CASSFVGQGPEETQYF	TGTGCCAGCAGTTTTGTGGGACAGGGACCTGAAGAGACCCAGTACTTC
TRBJ1-1	13	.	TRBV19	.	CASSIGRNTEAFF	TGTGCCAGTAGTATAGGCAGGAACACTGAAGCTTTCTTT
TRBJ1-2	13	.	TRBV28	.	CASTPTTRYGYTF	TGTGCCAGCACCCCAACGACAAGATATGGCTACACCTTC
TRBJ1-1	15	few	TRBV10-3	.	CAISDYSAPNTEAFF	TGTGCCATCAGTGATTATAGTGCCCCGAACACTGAAGCTTTCTTT
TRBJ1-2	13	.	TRBV28	.	CASSLGTDHGYTF	TGTGCCAGCAGTTTGGGGACCGACCATGGCTACACCTTC
TRBJ1-1	14	.	TRBV11-2	.	CASSFNAGRPEAFF	TGTGCCAGCAGCTTTAATGCCGGAAGACCTGAAGCTTTCTTT
TRBJ2-3	13	once	TRBV4-3	.	CASSQGSEGAQYF	TGCGCCAGCAGCCAAGGGTCGGAGGGGGCGCAGTATTTT
TRBJ1-1	13	.	TRBV7-3	.	CASSLKRGTEAFF	TGTGCCAGCAGCTTAAAACGGGGCACTGAAGCTTTCTTT
TRBJ2-3	15	.	TRBV11-2	.	CASSLDLGRTDTQYF	TGTGCCAGCAGCTTAGATCTCGGCAGGACAGATACGCAGTATTTT
TRBJ2-1	16	.	TRBV28	TRBD2	CASSFLGLAGGGEQFF	TGTGCCAGCAGTTTCTTGGGACTAGCGGGTGGAGGGGAGCAGTTCTTC
TRBJ2-1	14	.	TRBV29-1	TRBD2	CSVAGEEQASGSFF	TGCAGCGTTGCAGGGGAGGAGCAGGCTAGCGGGAGTTTCTTC
TRBJ1-6	13	.	TRBV3-1/TRBV3-2	.	CASSESLGSPLHF	TGTGCCAGCAGCGAGAGTTTGGGTTCACCCCTCCACTTT
TRBJ2-1	19	.	TRBV12-5	.	CASGLVAGSAFSSYNEQFF	TGTGCTAGTGGTTTGGTGGCGGGATCAGCCTTTAGCTCCTACAATGAGCAGTTCTTC
TRBJ2-2	16	few	TRBV7-3	TRBD1	CASSFRQGAGTGELFF	TGTGCCAGCAGCTTCCGACAGGGGGCAGGGACCGGGGAGCTGTTTTTT
TRBJ1-1	13	.	TRBV9	.	CASSVEVYTEAFF	TGTGCCAGCAGCGTCGAGGTCTACACTGAAGCTTTCTTT
TRBJ1-1	16	.	TRBV15	.	CATRRGQGESNTEAFF	TGTGCCACCAGGAGAGGGCAAGGCGAATCGAACACTGAAGCTTTCTTT
TRBJ1-2	11	.	TRBV29-1	.	CSGYTFYGYTF	TGCAGCGGGTATACGTTTTATGGCTACACCTTC
TRBJ2-2	13	once	TRBV14	.	CASSQVRGGELFF	TGTGCCAGCAGCCAAGTACGGGGCGGGGAGCTGTTTTTT
TRBJ1-1	12	.	TRBV12-3/TRBV12-4	.	CASHGRTTEAFF	TGTGCCAGCCATGGGAGGACCACTGAAGCTTTCTTT
TRBJ1-3	12	.	TRBV9	.	CASSGARNTIYF	TGTGCCAGCAGCGGGGCGAGAAACACCATATATTTT
TRBJ1-3	13	.	TRBV11-2	.	CASSLVRGNTIYF	TGTGCCAGCAGCTTAGTTCGGGGAAACACCATATATTTT
TRBJ1-5	14	.	TRBV18	TRBD1	CASSPQGAGQPQHF	TGTGCCAGCTCACCCCAGGGGGCAGGACAGCCCCAGCATTTT
TRBJ1-1	9	.	TRBV24-1	.	CATAPEAFF	TGTGCCACCGCGCCCGAAGCTTTCTTT
TRBJ1-1	16	.	TRBV6-5	.	CASSYFSDPMNTEAFF	TGTGCCAGCAGTTACTTTTCCGACCCCATGAACACTGAAGCTTTCTTT
TRBJ2-7	13	.	TRBV5-6	.	CASSSDSSYEQYF	TGTGCCAGCAGCTCGGATAGCTCCTACGAGCAGTACTTC
TRBJ1-6	14	.	TRBV19	.	CASSNRVPGSPLHF	TGTGCCAGTAGTAACCGGGTGCCGGGGTCACCCCTCCACTTT
TRBJ2-3	13	.	TRBV27	.	CASSFPPYDTQYF	TGTGCCAGCAGTTTTCCCCCGTATGATACGCAGTATTTT
TRBJ2-2	13	.	TRBV29-1	TRBD1	CSAGQWNTGELFF	TGCAGCGCGGGACAGTGGAACACCGGGGAGCTGTTTTTT
TRBJ2-3	13	.	TRBV25-1	TRBD1	CASGDRSADTQYF	TGTGCCAGCGGGGACAGGTCGGCAGATACGCAGTATTTT
TRBJ2-5	17	.	TRBV6-2/TRBV6-3	.	CASSPGWREKYQETQYF	TGTGCCAGCAGTCCCGGGTGGCGGGAAAAGTACCAAGAGACCCAGTACTTC